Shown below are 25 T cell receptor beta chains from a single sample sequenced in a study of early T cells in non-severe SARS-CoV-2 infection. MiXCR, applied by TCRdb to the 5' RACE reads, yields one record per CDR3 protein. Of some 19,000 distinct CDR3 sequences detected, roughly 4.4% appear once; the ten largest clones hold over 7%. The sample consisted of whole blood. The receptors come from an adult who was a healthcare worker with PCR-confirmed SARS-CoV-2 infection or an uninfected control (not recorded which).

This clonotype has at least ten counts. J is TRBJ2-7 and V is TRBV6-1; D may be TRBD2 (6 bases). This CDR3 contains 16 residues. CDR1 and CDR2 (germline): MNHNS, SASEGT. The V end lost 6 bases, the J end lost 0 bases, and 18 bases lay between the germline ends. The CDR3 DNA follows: TGTGCCAGCAGGGATGCCGGGACTGGCAGCTCCTACGAGCAGTACTTC. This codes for CASRDAGTGSSYEQYF.

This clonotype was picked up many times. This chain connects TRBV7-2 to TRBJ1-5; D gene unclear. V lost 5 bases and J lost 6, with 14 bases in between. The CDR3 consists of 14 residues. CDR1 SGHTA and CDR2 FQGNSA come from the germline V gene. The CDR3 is CASSLVRDSQPQHF. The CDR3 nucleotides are TGTGCCAGCAGCCTCGTCCGAGACTCTCAGCCCCAGCATTTT. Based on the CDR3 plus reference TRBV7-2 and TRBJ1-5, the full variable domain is GAGVSQSPSNKVTEKGKDVELRCDPISGHTALYWYRQSLGQGLEFLIYFQGNSAPDKSGLPSDRFSAERTGGSVSTLTIQRTQQEDSAVYLCASSLVRDSQPQHFGDGTRLSIL.

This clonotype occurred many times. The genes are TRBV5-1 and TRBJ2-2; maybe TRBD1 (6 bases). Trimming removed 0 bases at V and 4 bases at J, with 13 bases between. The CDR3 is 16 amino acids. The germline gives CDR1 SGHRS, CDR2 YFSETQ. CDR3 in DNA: TGCGCCAGCAGCTTGGATTCGGCAGGGGCCACCGGGGAGCTGTTTTTT. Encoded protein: CASSLDSAGATGELFF. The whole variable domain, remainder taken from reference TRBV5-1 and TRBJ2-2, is KAGVTQTPRYLIKTRGQQVTLSCSPISGHRSVSWYQQTPGQGLQFLFEYFSETQRNKGNFPGRFSGRQFSNSRSEMNVSTLELGDSALYLCASSLDSAGATGELFFGEGSRLTVL.

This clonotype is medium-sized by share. CDR3 in DNA: TGTGCCAGCAGTTTAGCGCCCCAGGGTACCGGGGAGCTGTTTTTT. Its protein product is CASSLAPQGTGELFF. The chain couples TRBV12-3 or TRBV12-4 to TRBJ2-2, with D maybe TRBD1 (5 bases). V was pared by 0 bases and J by 5 bases, with 10 bases between. The CDR3 has 15 amino acids.

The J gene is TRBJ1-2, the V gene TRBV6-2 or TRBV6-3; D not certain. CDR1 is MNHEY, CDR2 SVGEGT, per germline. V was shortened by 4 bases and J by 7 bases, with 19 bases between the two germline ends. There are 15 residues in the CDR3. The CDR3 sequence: CASSWNAPQSGGYTF. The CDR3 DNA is TGTGCCAGCAGTTGGAACGCGCCCCAGTCAGGTGGCTACACCTTC.

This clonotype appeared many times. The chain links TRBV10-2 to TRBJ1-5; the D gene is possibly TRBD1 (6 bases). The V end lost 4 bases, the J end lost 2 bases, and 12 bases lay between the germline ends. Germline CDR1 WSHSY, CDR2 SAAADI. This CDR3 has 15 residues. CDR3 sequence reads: CASSVWGAGNQPQHF. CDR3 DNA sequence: TGCGCCAGCAGTGTTTGGGGGGCAGGCAATCAGCCCCAGCATTTT.

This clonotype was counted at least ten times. The CDR3 here is CASSPPSSRITDTQYF. As DNA, the CDR3 is TGTGCCAGCAGTCCCCCGAGCTCCCGGATAACAGATACGCAGTATTTT. The chain joins TRBV12-3 or TRBV12-4 to TRBJ2-3, with D unresolved. This CDR3 has 16 amino acids. Between the trimmed V and J ends, which lost 5 bases and 3 bases, there was a span of 18 bases.

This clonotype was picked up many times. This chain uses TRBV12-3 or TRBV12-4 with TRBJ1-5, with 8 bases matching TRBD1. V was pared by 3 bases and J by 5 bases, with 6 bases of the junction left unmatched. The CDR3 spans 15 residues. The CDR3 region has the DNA TGTGCCAGCAGTTTTAATGGACAGGGCTATCAGCCCCAGCATTTT. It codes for CASSFNGQGYQPQHF.

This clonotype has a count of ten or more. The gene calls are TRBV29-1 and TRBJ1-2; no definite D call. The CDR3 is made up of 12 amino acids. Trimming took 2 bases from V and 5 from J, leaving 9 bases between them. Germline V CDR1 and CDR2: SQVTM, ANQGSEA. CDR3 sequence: CSVENPEYGYTF. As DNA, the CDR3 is TGCAGCGTTGAAAATCCAGAGTATGGCTACACCTTC.

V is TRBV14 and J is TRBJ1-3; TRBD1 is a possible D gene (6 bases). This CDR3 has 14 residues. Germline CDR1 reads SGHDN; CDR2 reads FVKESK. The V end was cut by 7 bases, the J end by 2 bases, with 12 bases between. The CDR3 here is CASTTGFAGNTIYF. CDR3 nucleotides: TGTGCCAGCACCACAGGGTTCGCTGGAAACACCATATATTTT.

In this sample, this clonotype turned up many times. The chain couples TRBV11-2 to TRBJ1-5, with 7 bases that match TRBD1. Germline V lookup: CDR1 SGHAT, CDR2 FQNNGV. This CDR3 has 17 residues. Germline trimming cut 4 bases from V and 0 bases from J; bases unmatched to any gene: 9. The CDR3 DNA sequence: TGTGCCAGCAGCTCAACCCGGGACAGCGTTAGCAATCAGCCCCAGCATTTT. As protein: CASSSTRDSVSNQPQHF.

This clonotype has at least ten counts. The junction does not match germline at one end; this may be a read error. The DNA of the CDR3 is TGCATTGCTAGAGATCCGAGGTTCTATTATGGCTACACCTTC. Encoded protein: CIARDPRFYYGYTF. The chain links TRBV20-1 to TRBJ1-2; no clear D. The CDR3 sequence is 14 residues long. Germline CDR1 DFQATT, CDR2 SNEGSKA (reference sequence).

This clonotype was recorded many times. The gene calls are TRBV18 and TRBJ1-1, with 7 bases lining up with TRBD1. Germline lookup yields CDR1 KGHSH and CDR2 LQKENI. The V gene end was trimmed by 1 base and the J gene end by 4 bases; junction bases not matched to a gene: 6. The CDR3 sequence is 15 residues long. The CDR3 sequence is CASSPQGARITEAFF. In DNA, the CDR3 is TGTGCCAGCTCACCACAGGGGGCACGGATCACTGAAGCTTTCTTT.

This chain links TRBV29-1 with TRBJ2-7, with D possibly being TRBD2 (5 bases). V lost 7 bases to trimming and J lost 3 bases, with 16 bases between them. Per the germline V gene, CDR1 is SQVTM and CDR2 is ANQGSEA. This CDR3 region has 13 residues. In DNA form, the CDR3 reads TGCAGCGCCAGAATGACGGCGGGCTACGAGCAGTACTTC. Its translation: CSARMTAGYEQYF.

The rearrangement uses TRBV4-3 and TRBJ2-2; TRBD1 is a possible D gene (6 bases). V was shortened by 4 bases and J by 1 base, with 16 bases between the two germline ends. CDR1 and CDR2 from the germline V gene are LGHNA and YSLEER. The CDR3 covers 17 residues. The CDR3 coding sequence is TGCGCCAGCAGCCTGGCAGGGGCGCTCCTGAACACCGGGGAGCTGTTTTTT. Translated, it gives CASSLAGALLNTGELFF.

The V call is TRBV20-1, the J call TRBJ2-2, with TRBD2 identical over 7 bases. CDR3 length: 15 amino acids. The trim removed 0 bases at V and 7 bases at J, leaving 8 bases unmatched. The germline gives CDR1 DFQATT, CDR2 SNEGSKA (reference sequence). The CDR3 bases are TGCAGTGCTAGAGATCTGGCGGGGGATGGCGGGGAGCTGTTTTTT. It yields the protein CSARDLAGDGGELFF.

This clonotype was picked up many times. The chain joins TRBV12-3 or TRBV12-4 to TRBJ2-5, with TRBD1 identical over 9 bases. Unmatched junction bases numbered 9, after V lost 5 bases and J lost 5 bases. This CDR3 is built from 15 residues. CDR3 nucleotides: TGTGCCAGCAGTACGGACAGGGGAAAGGGCGAGACCCAGTACTTC. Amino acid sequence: CASSTDRGKGETQYF.

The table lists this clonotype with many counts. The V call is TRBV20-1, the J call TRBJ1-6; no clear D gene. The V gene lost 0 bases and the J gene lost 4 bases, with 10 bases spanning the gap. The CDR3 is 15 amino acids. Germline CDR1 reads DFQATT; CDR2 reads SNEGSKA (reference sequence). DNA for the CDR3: TGCAGTGCTAGAGACCGGACCGAGTATAATTCACCCCTCCACTTT. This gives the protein CSARDRTEYNSPLHF.

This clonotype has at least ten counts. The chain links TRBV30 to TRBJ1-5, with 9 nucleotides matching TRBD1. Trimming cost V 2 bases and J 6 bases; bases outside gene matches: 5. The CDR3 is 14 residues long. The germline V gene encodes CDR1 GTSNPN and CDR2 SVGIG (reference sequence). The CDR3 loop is CAWSYTGGRQPQHF. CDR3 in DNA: TGTGCCTGGAGTTACACAGGGGGCCGTCAGCCCCAGCATTTT.

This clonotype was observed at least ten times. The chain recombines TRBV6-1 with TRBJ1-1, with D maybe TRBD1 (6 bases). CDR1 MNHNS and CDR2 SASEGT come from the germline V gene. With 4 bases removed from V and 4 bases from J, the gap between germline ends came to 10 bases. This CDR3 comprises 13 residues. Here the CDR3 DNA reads TGTGCCAGCAGTGTAGGCAGGGGCACTGAAGCTTTCTTT. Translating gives CASSVGRGTEAFF.

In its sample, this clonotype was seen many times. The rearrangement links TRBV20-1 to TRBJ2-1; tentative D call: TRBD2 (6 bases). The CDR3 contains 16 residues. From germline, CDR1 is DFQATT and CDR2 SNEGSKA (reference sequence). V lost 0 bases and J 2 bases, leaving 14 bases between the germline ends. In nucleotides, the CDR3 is TGCAGTGCTAGAGAGAGGGCGGGGCCCGCCTACAATGAGCAGTTCTTC. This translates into CSARERAGPAYNEQFF.

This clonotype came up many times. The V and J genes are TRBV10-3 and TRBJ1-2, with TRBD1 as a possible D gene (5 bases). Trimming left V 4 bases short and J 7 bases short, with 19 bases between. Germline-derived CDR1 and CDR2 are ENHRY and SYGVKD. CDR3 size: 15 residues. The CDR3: CAISGGAVGEGGYTF. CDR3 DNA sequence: TGTGCCATCAGTGGAGGGGCCGTGGGTGAGGGTGGCTACACCTTC.

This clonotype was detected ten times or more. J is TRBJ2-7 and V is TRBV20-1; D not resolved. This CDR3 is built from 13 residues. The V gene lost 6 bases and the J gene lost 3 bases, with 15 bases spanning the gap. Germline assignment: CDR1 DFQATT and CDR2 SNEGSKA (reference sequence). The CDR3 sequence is CSARSGLLYEQYF. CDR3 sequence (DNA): TGCAGTGCCCGATCAGGTTTGCTCTACGAGCAGTACTTC.

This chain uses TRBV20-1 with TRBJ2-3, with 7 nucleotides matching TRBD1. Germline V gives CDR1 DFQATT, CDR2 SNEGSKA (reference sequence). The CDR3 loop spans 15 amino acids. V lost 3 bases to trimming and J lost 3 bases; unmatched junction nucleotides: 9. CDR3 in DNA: TGCAGTGCTAGTGCTACAGGGGCCTGGACAGATACGCAGTATTTT. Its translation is CSASATGAWTDTQYF.

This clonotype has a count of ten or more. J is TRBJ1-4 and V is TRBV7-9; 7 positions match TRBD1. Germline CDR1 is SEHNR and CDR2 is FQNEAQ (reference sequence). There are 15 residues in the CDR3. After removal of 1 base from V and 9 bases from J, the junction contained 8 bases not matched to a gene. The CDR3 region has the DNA TGTGCCAGCAGCTTAGGGACAGGAGGACGAAAAAAACTGTTTTTT. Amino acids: CASSLGTGGRKKLFF.